The 32 T cell receptor beta chains in this list originate from one sample, sequenced in a study of CD8 T cells in Susac syndrome. Reverse transcription used roughly 0.5 to 1 ug RNA and random hexamers. TCRdb fed the immunoSEQ multiplex PCR reads into MiXCR, producing one record per CDR3 protein. The profile shows 100,000 to 150,000 distinct CDR3 sequences, roughly 94% of them singletons. Input material: CD4+ T cells from PBMCs. Every receptor here comes from a human donor with multiple sclerosis.

The chain links TRBV19 to TRBJ1-5; tentatively, D is TRBD1 (5 bases). This CDR3 comprises 16 residues. The V end lost 1 base, the J end lost 0 bases, and 10 bases lay between the germline ends. Per germline, CDR1 LNHDA and CDR2 SQIVND (reference sequence). The CDR3 protein is CASSIGAGYSNQPQHF. The CDR3 DNA is TGTGCCAGTAGTATAGGGGCAGGGTATAGCAATCAGCCCCAGCATTTT.

The rearrangement joins TRBV30 to TRBJ1-5; the match to TRBD1 covers 9 bases. Unmatched junction bases numbered 12, after V lost 2 bases and J lost 1 base. Germline CDR1 reads GTSNPN; CDR2 reads SVGIG (reference sequence). The CDR3 covers 18 residues. The CDR3 DNA is TGTGCCTGGAGTCCAAGGGACAGGGCCCTTTGGAGCAATCAGCCCCAGCATTTT. As protein: CAWSPRDRALWSNQPQHF.

The V call is TRBV6-6, the J call TRBJ1-5; no reliable D call. The CDR3 has 16 amino acids. With 0 bases removed from V and 1 base from J, the gap between germline ends came to 10 bases. The germline V gene encodes CDR1 MNHNY and CDR2 SVGAGI (reference sequence). CDR3 sequence reads: CASSYSFRLSNQPQHF. The CDR3 DNA reads as TGTGCCAGCAGTTACTCTTTTAGGTTAAGCAATCAGCCCCAGCATTTT.

This rearrangement joins TRBV7-6 to TRBJ2-5; 10 bases line up with TRBD1. The germline V gene encodes CDR1 SGHVS and CDR2 FNYEAQ. The V segment lost 3 bases and the J segment 5 bases; nucleotides outside the gene matches: 3. CDR3 length: 14 amino acids. CDR3 residues: CASSFRDRGETQYF. CDR3 coding DNA: TGTGCCAGCAGCTTTCGGGACAGGGGTGAGACCCAGTACTTC.

The gene calls are TRBV29-1 and TRBJ1-1; D perhaps matches TRBD1 (5 bases). Per germline, CDR1 SQVTM and CDR2 ANQGSEA. V lost 5 bases, J lost 4 bases, and 11 bases lay in between. The CDR3 has 12 residues. The DNA for the CDR3 is TGCAGCGTTCGATCCGGGGGCACTGAAGCTTTCTTT. Translation gives CSVRSGGTEAFF.

The V call is TRBV7-2, the J call TRBJ1-2; 7 bases line up with TRBD1. CDR3 size: 16 residues. V was clipped by 6 bases and J by 0 bases; unmatched bases: 10. Germline V gene data show CDR1 as SGHTA and CDR2 as FQGNSA. The CDR3 loop reads CASSPGGGRANYGYTF. CDR3 in DNA: TGTGCCAGCAGTCCAGGGGGTGGGCGAGCTAACTATGGCTACACCTTC. The full variable domain, with the rest looked up from reference TRBV7-2 and TRBJ1-2, is GAGVSQSPSNKVTEKGKDVELRCDPISGHTALYWYRQSLGQGLEFLIYFQGNSAPDKSGLPSDRFSAERTGGSVSTLTIQRTQQEDSAVYLCASSPGGGRANYGYTFGSGTRLTVV.

V gene TRBV18 combines with J gene TRBJ1-2, with D possibly matching TRBD1 (5 bases). The CDR3 runs 14 residues. The V gene's germline CDR1 is KGHSH and CDR2 LQKENI. The V end was cut by 3 bases, the J end by 14 bases, with 22 bases between. The CDR3 reads CASSPSGPPDQYTF. CDR3 nucleotide sequence: TGTGCCAGCTCACCTTCGGGACCACCCGACCAGTATACCTTC.

The chain uses TRBV6-2 or TRBV6-3 and TRBJ2-1; D is perhaps TRBD1 or TRBD2 (5 bases each). Germline values: CDR1 MNHEY, CDR2 SVGEGT. The V end lost 7 bases, the J end lost 5 bases, and 18 bases lay between the germline ends. The CDR3 covers 15 residues. CDR3 protein: CASTHWGTQNNEQFF. The CDR3 nucleotides are TGTGCCAGCACCCATTGGGGGACGCAAAACAATGAGCAGTTCTTC.

V usage is TRBV18 and J usage is TRBJ1-1; 8 positions agree with TRBD1. Per the germline V gene, CDR1 is KGHSH and CDR2 is LQKENI. This CDR3 has 16 residues. V trimming: 6 bases; J trimming: 5 bases; junction bases outside the gene matches: 14. For the CDR3, the DNA is TGTGCCAGCTCTCCATTAGGGACAGGCGTCGGAACTGAAGCTTTCTTT. It encodes CASSPLGTGVGTEAFF.

This clonotype was seen once. The chain couples TRBV4-2 to TRBJ1-4; D gene uncertain. Trimming stripped 1 base from V and 5 bases from J, with 14 bases between. There are 16 residues in the CDR3. The germline V gene encodes CDR1 LGHNA and CDR2 YNFKEQ. CDR3 nucleotides: TGTGCCAGCAGCCAAGCCGAGGGAGTCCCGAATGAAAAACTGTTTTTT. This encodes CASSQAEGVPNEKLFF.

The V gene is TRBV12-3 or TRBV12-4, the J gene TRBJ1-3; no definite D call. This CDR3 is 11 amino acids long. Between the trimmed V and J ends, which lost 8 bases and 1 base, there was a span of 3 bases. Here the CDR3 reads CASGSGNTIYF. The CDR3 DNA sequence: TGTGCCAGCGGATCTGGAAACACCATATATTTT.

The V and J genes are TRBV18 and TRBJ1-5; D unclear. Trimming took 3 bases from V and 0 from J, leaving 6 bases between them. This CDR3 has 14 amino acids. The germline CDR1 and CDR2 sequences are KGHSH and LQKENI. The CDR3 DNA follows: TGTGCCAGCTCACCGACCCTTAGCAATCAGCCCCAGCATTTT. Translating it yields CASSPTLSNQPQHF. Full variable domain (remainder filled in from reference TRBV18 and TRBJ1-5): NAGVMQNPRHLVRRRGQEARLRCSPMKGHSHVYWYRQLPEEGLKFMVYLQKENIIDESGMPKERFSAEFPKEGPSILRIQQVVRGDSAAYFCASSPTLSNQPQHFGDGTRLSIL.

The J gene is TRBJ2-7, the V gene TRBV29-1; D is perhaps TRBD2 (5 bases). Germline V lookup: CDR1 SQVTM, CDR2 ANQGSEA. Trimming took 7 bases from V and 1 from J, leaving 11 bases between them. The CDR3 has 12 amino acids. This chain's CDR3 is CSGRGPSYEQYF. Here the CDR3 DNA reads TGCAGCGGCCGGGGTCCGTCCTACGAGCAGTACTTC.

The V gene is TRBV6-2 or TRBV6-3, the J gene TRBJ2-5; no reliable D call. The CDR3 is 12 residues long. Trimming removed 5 bases from V and 5 bases from J, with 9 bases in between. The germline gives CDR1 MNHEY, CDR2 SVGEGT. The CDR3 here is CASSSLVETQYF. CDR3 sequence (DNA): TGTGCCAGCAGTAGCCTCGTGGAGACCCAGTACTTC.

The chain combines TRBV29-1 with TRBJ2-7; possible D gene TRBD2, 5 bases. The CDR3 extends over 12 amino acids. The V gene lost 7 bases and the J gene lost 2 bases, with 12 bases spanning the gap. Per germline, CDR1 SQVTM and CDR2 ANQGSEA. DNA for the CDR3: TGCAGCGCTGGACCCGGGGCCTACGAGCAGTACTTC. Translation gives CSAGPGAYEQYF.

V usage is TRBV30 and J usage is TRBJ2-2, with 8 bases lining up with TRBD1. Germline CDR1 is GTSNPN and CDR2 is SVGIG (reference sequence). This CDR3 contains 14 residues. J was trimmed by 2 bases and V by 8 bases; bases with no gene match: 7. CDR3 region: CAQTGTGNTGELFF. CDR3 coding DNA: TGTGCCCAAACCGGGACAGGAAACACCGGGGAGCTGTTTTTT.

The genes are TRBV30 and TRBJ2-2; no reliable D call. The CDR3 is 12 amino acids. The germline V gene encodes CDR1 GTSNPN and CDR2 SVGIG (reference sequence). V was trimmed by 3 bases and J by 2 bases, leaving 4 bases between them. The CDR3 bases are TGTGCCTGGAGGGGAAACACCGGGGAGCTGTTTTTT. Translation: CAWRGNTGELFF.

The rearrangement links TRBV3-1 to TRBJ1-1; a weak D match, TRBD1 (5 bases). This CDR3 has 14 amino acids. The germline V gene encodes CDR1 LGHDT and CDR2 YNNKEL (reference sequence). Trimming stripped 3 bases from V and 6 bases from J, with 14 bases between. For the CDR3, the DNA is TGTGCCAGCAGCCACCCAGGGCCTTTGTCTGAAGCTTTCTTT. Encoded protein: CASSHPGPLSEAFF.

The genes are TRBV15 and TRBJ1-5, with D maybe TRBD1 (5 bases). This CDR3 has 16 residues. The germline V gene has CDR1 LNHNV and CDR2 YYDKDF (reference sequence). The V gene lost 6 bases and the J gene lost 0 bases, with 15 bases spanning the gap. The chain's CDR3 is CATSGGGMYSNQPQHF. The CDR3 nucleotides read TGTGCCACCAGTGGGGGAGGGATGTATAGCAATCAGCCCCAGCATTTT.

The rearrangement uses TRBV5-1 and TRBJ2-3; weak D call: TRBD2 (6 bases). The germline V gene has CDR1 SGHRS and CDR2 YFSETQ. The CDR3 spans 16 residues. Trimming removed 0 bases at V and 4 bases at J, with 15 bases between. CDR3 residues: CASSLGVGRSSDTQYF. The CDR3 nucleotides are TGCGCCAGCAGCTTGGGAGTGGGGAGGTCTTCAGATACGCAGTATTTT.

The chain joins TRBV29-1 to TRBJ2-7; 7 nucleotides line up with TRBD1. The V gene end was trimmed by 3 bases and the J gene end by 2 bases; junction bases not matched to a gene: 7. The V gene's germline CDR1 is SQVTM and CDR2 ANQGSEA. The length of the CDR3 is 14 residues. The CDR3: CSVESTGAPYEQYF. CDR3 sequence (DNA): TGCAGCGTTGAGTCAACAGGGGCTCCCTACGAGCAGTACTTC.

The rearrangement links TRBV29-1 to TRBJ2-7; D not resolved. The CDR3 contains 13 residues. The germline V and J ends were trimmed by 3 bases and 0 bases, with 9 bases remaining between them. Germline V gene data show CDR1 as SQVTM and CDR2 as ANQGSEA. The DNA of the CDR3 is TGCAGCGTTGACGAGGTTGGCTCCTACGAGCAGTACTTC. It codes for CSVDEVGSYEQYF.

This clonotype occurred once. The chain employs TRBV18 and TRBJ2-7, with 13 bases that match TRBD2. Unmatched junction bases numbered 8, after V lost 4 bases and J lost 5 bases. Per the germline V gene, CDR1 is KGHSH and CDR2 is LQKENI. The CDR3 runs 16 residues. DNA of the CDR3: TGTGCCAGCTCACTAAAGAACGGACTAGCGGGAGACGAGCAGTACTTC. This translates into CASSLKNGLAGDEQYF.

The chain links TRBV2 to TRBJ1-2; TRBD1 matches at 8 bases. Germline V gives CDR1 SNHLY, CDR2 FYNNEI. V lost 6 bases and J lost 2; bases outside the gene matches: 2. The CDR3 covers 13 residues. In DNA form, the CDR3 reads TGTGCCAGCAGCGGGACAGGAAACTATGGCTACACCTTC. This gives the protein CASSGTGNYGYTF.

The rearrangement uses TRBV9 and TRBJ2-5, with 8 nucleotides matching TRBD1. Germline values: CDR1 SGDLS, CDR2 YYNGEE. V shed 4 bases, J shed 5 bases, and the junction held 13 bases outside the gene matches. This CDR3 has 16 amino acids. As DNA, the CDR3 is TGTGCCAGCAGCAATCAGGGGGCGCGAATTCTGGAGACCCAGTACTTC. This gives the protein CASSNQGARILETQYF.

The chain couples TRBV7-9 to TRBJ1-6; 9 bases are shared with TRBD1. CDR1 is SEHNR, CDR2 FQNEAQ, per germline (reference sequence). With V trimmed by 3 bases and J by 7 bases, 4 bases remained unmatched. The CDR3 loop spans 15 amino acids. In DNA, the CDR3 is TGTGCCAGCAGCTTGACAGGGGGTGGGAATTCACCCCTCCACTTT. This sequence encodes CASSLTGGGNSPLHF.

The chain joins TRBV9 to TRBJ1-1, with TRBD1 as a possible D gene (5 bases). The CDR3 consists of 15 residues. V lost 2 bases and J 7 bases, leaving 18 bases between the germline ends. The germline V gene has CDR1 SGDLS and CDR2 YYNGEE. DNA of the CDR3: TGTGCCAGCAGCGTGGAGAGGGGTATACCAAATGAAGCTTTCTTT. This codes for CASSVERGIPNEAFF.

V usage is TRBV12-3 or TRBV12-4 and J usage is TRBJ1-2; 9 nucleotides align to TRBD1. The CDR3 consists of 14 residues. The V gene end was trimmed by 6 bases and the J gene end by 9 bases; junction bases not matched to a gene: 11. The CDR3 loop is CASRSGQGPSRYTF. CDR3 nucleotide sequence: TGTGCCAGCAGATCGGGACAGGGCCCGTCCCGCTACACCTTC.

The chain combines TRBV11-2 with TRBJ1-5; 9 bases are a match to TRBD1. Germline V gives CDR1 SGHAT, CDR2 FQNNGV. This CDR3 contains 19 residues. V trimming: 5 bases; J trimming: 2 bases; junction bases outside the gene matches: 16. The chain's CDR3 is CASSDTNGTGIYGNQPQHF. CDR3 nucleotide sequence: TGTGCCAGCAGCGATACTAACGGGACAGGGATATATGGCAATCAGCCCCAGCATTTT.

CDR3 protein: CAIRDVGSWAGELFF. The CDR3 DNA reads TGTGCCATCAGGGACGTGGGGTCTTGGGCCGGGGAGCTGTTTTTT. The V and J genes are TRBV10-3 and TRBJ2-2; D remains unclear. Germline V lookup: CDR1 ENHRY, CDR2 SYGVKD. CDR3 length: 15 amino acids. The germline V and J ends were trimmed by 6 bases and 6 bases, with 17 bases remaining between them.

The chain employs TRBV5-6 and TRBJ1-5, with D possibly matching TRBD1 (6 bases). With 4 bases removed from V and 0 bases from J, the gap between germline ends came to 11 bases. CDR1 SGHDT and CDR2 YYEEEE come from the germline V gene. This CDR3 spans 15 amino acids. The CDR3, as DNA: TGTGCCAGCAGCCTGGGACATTATAGCAATCAGCCCCAGCATTTT. This encodes CASSLGHYSNQPQHF. The full variable domain, completed using reference TRBV5-6 and TRBJ1-5, is DAGVTQSPTHLIKTRGQQVTLRCSPKSGHDTVSWYQQALGQGPQFIFQYYEEEERQRGNFPDRFSGHQFPNYSSELNVNALLLGDSALYLCASSLGHYSNQPQHFGDGTRLSIL.

This clonotype has a single count. The gene calls are TRBV19 and TRBJ2-5; possibly TRBD1 for D (6 bases). Germline V gene data show CDR1 as LNHDA and CDR2 as SQIVND (reference sequence). The CDR3 sequence is 12 residues long. V shed 3 bases and J shed 5 bases, with 7 bases lying between them. This chain's CDR3 is CASSMRGETQYF. In DNA form, the CDR3 reads TGTGCCAGTAGTATGAGGGGGGAGACCCAGTACTTC.